This TCR beta chain was sequenced during a study of blood T cell repertoires in COVID-19. Study overall: Sample material is recorded as cDNA or gDNA derived from T cells, B-cell-depleted T cells, or PBMCs.

Germline-derived CDR1 and CDR2 are SEHNR and FQNEAQ (reference sequence). V lost 4 bases and J lost 2, with 9 bases in between. CDR3 size: 15 residues. Using immunoSEQ multiplex PCR, the repertoire was profiled, and TCRdb retains in-frame clones only, with some absent. The profile covers 150,000 to 200,000 clones, with roughly 82% appearing a single time and 7% taken by the ten largest. Seattle-derived patients entered the study during active infection and were followed longitudinally. Sequencing input: peripheral blood. The receptor was derived from a middle-aged woman with COVID-19, enrolled during active disease. The chain employs TRBV7-9 and TRBJ2-6; no clear D gene. This chain's CDR3 is CASSYVGAGANVLTF. CDR3 in DNA: TGTGCCAGCAGCTACGTCGGAGCTGGGGCCAACGTCCTGACTTTC.